This T cell receptor beta chain was documented in a study of graft-versus-host responses after intestinal transplantation. Overall study context: After anti-thymocyte globulin induction, recipients took tacrolimus and steroids for roughly three years.

Points on this clone: Its antigen remains unidentified.

The repertoire was sequenced with immunoSEQ multiplex PCR; TCRdb's copy has only in-frame clones and lacks some. Here the sample spans 77,000 or so clones, roughly 90% being singletons. Findings and limits, study-wide: Maximum circulating GvH clone levels tracked with early post-transplant HvG decreases. Present in recipient marrow, GvH clones included some that appeared first in ileum or blood. Graft-donor T cell macrochimerism in patients accompanied high graft-versus-host to host-versus-graft clonal ratios in allografts.

Sequenced material: PBMCs, taken 98 days after intestinal transplantation. This receptor was identified in a human patient who received an intestinal transplant, so some T cells may come from the graft donor.

The CDR3 region has the DNA TGTGCCAGCTCACCATTGGGACGGGAGGATGTGTGGCAGTTCTTC. It codes for CASSPLGREDVWQFF. The gene calls are TRBV18 and TRBJ2-1; 7 bases agree with TRBD2. CDR1 KGHSH and CDR2 LQKENI come from the germline V gene. This CDR3 contains 15 residues. J was trimmed by 12 bases and V by 2 bases; bases with no gene match: 13.